This TCR beta chain was captured by sequencing in a study of CD8 T cells in Susac syndrome. With random hexamers, reverse transcription was performed on about 0.5 to 1 ug of RNA. In TCRdb, the immunoSEQ multiplex PCR reads were re-called with MiXCR into one record per CDR3 protein. The sample shows about 200,000 distinct CDR3 sequences, around 95% of them seen only once. CDR1 and CDR2 (germline): SGHRS, YFSETQ. The germline V and J ends were trimmed by 0 bases and 9 bases, with 9 bases remaining between them. The CDR3 sequence is 12 residues long. The sequenced sample consisted of CD4+ T cells from PBMCs. The receptor was derived from a human donor with multiple sclerosis. The chain recombines TRBV5-1 with TRBJ2-5; D gene ambiguous. The CDR3 region has the DNA TGCGCCAGCAGCTTGGATCAGCTCCCCCAGTACTTC. Encoded protein: CASSLDQLPQYF.